This record covers a single T cell receptor (beta chain). CDR1 is WSHSY and CDR2 is SAAADI in the germline V gene. The V and J ends lost 8 bases and 6 bases respectively, with 14 bases between them. The CDR3 has 12 residues. This sample was taken from a study of early T cells in non-severe SARS-CoV-2 infection. Each CDR3 protein gets one entry after TCRdb re-called the 5' RACE reads with MiXCR. The sample contains about 64,000 distinct CDR3 sequences, around 12% of which appear only once. The chain has TRBV10-2 and TRBJ2-7; perhaps D is TRBD1 or TRBD2 (5 bases each). This sequence was found in an adult who was a healthcare worker with PCR-confirmed SARS-CoV-2 infection or an uninfected control (not recorded which). Here the sequenced sample was whole blood, taken at baseline. CDR3 sequence: CASFRDAGEQYF. DNA of the CDR3: TGCGCCAGCTTCCGGGACGCTGGCGAGCAGTACTTC.